This T cell receptor (beta chain) was identified in a study of CXCR3-negative and CXCR3-positive naive CD8 T cells. A note on this clonotype: Antigen specificity is unknown.

Study results and limitations: Memory cells differed in TRBV-TRBJ usage, but naive CXCR3-negative and CXCR3-positive cells had similar usage. Cryopreserved cells partially lost CXCR3 expression, and fresh PBMCs were used in most assays. Diversity proved comparably high across both naive subsets and much lower in memory CD8+ cells. For the naive subsets, surface CD5 was similar, and TCR strength was inferred from TRB CDR3 properties. TRB CDR3s of CXCR3-positive naive cells were more hydrophobic than those of CXCR3-negative naive cells.

The TRB libraries of cDNA were built by UMI-labeled 5' RACE. From the 5' RACE reads, TCRdb lists one entry per CDR3 protein and no DNA. The table gives over 70,000 distinct CDR3 sequences; the top ten clones make up about 0.8% of it. The CDR3 extends over 14 amino acids. CDR1 and CDR2 (germline): MNHNY, SVGAGI (reference sequence). The sequencing input was naive CXCR3+ CD8+ T cells from blood. The subset was: CD45RO-CCR7+CD27+CD95- naive CD8+ T cells expressing CXCR3 (TNR3+). V gene TRBV6-6 combines with J gene TRBJ1-2. The TCR originated in a human donor in good health. Some clones in this sample may be carry-over from other donors' samples. CDR3: CASSYTAIHYGYTF.